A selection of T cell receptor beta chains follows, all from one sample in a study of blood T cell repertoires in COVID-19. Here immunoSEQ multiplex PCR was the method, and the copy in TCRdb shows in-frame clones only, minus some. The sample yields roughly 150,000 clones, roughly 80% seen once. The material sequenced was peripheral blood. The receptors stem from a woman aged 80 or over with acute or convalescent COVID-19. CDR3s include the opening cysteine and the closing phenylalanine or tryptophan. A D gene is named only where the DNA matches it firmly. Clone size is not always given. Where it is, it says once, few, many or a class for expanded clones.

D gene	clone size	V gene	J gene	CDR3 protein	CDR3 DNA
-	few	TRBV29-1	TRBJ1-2	CSVELAGDNYGYTF	TGCAGCGTTGAATTGGCAGGGGACAACTATGGCTACACCTTC
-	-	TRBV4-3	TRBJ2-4	CASSQTGDPKNIQYF	TGCGCCAGCAGCCAGACGGGGGATCCCAAAAACATTCAGTACTTC
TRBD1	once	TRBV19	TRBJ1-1	CASKTLDRGNTEAFF	TGTGCCAGTAAAACTCTCGACAGGGGCAACACTGAAGCTTTCTTT
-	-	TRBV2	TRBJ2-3	CASSIRRSTDTQYF	TGTGCCAGCAGCATTCGGCGGAGCACAGATACGCAGTATTTT
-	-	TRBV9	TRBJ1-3	CASSRPGGGNTIYF	TGTGCCAGCAGCCGACCCGGGGGTGGAAACACCATATATTTT
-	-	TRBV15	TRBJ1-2	CATSSHDRTNYGYTF	TGTGCCACCAGCAGCCACGACAGGACTAACTATGGCTACACCTTC
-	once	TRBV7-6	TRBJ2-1	CASSLDGRGYRTANENEQFF	TGTGCCAGCAGCTTAGATGGAAGGGGGTATAGGACAGCAAATGAGAATGAGCAGTTCTTC
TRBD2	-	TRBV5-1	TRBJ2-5	CASSLASGQETQYF	TGCGCCAGCAGCTTGGCTAGCGGACAAGAGACCCAGTACTTC
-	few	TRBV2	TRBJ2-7	CASSGQAYEQYF	TGTGCCAGCAGTGGACAGGCCTACGAGCAGTACTTC
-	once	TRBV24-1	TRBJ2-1	CATAEGAGGEQFF	TGTGCCACCGCCGAGGGGGCCGGGGGAGAGCAGTTCTTC
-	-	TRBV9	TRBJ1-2	CASSGTGGASGYTF	TGTGCCAGCAGCGGGACGGGGGGGGCCAGTGGCTACACCTTC
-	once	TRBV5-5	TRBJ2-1	CASGGAASYNEQFF	TGTGCCTCCGGAGGGGCCGCCTCCTACAATGAGCAGTTCTTC
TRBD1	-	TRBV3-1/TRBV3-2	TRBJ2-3	CASSRRDSRRSSTDTQYF	TGTGCCAGCAGCCGCCGGGACAGCCGACGTAGTAGCACAGATACGCAGTATTTT
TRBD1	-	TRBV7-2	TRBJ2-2	CASSSRDRGTGELFF	TGTGCCAGCAGCTCCCGGGACAGGGGCACCGGGGAGCTGTTTTTT
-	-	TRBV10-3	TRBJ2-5	CAISESEGSQYF	TGTGCCATCAGTGAGTCAGAGGGCTCCCAGTACTTC